One and the same sample provided the 30 T cell receptor beta chains below, sequenced in a study of human thymus T cells (dated by TCRdb to about 2020). The library was prepared using the immunoSEQ multiplex PCR assay. Drawn from immuneACCESS, this table holds only the in-frame rearrangements with V and J called that TCRdb kept. Clones are partly lost; checked studies trace under half to an unresolved V gene and leave the rest unexplained. The sample table holds about 50,000 clones, of which around 95% were seen once. Jointly, the top ten make up approximately 0.15% of the sample. Sequencing input: blood. Receptor source: a girl less than two years old with a congenital heart defect but otherwise immunologically healthy.

The rearrangement links TRBV19 to TRBJ2-1; 13 bases are a match to TRBD2. The CDR3 runs 17 residues. Trimming removed 3 bases from V and 3 bases from J; junction bases left unmatched: 5. CDR1 is LNHDA, CDR2 SQIVND, per germline (reference sequence). The CDR3 reads CASSIWGLAGNYNEQFF. In nucleotides, the CDR3 is TGTGCCAGTAGTATTTGGGGACTAGCGGGGAACTACAATGAGCAGTTCTTC.

The CDR3 spells CASSDRGLGGELFF. The CDR3 nucleotides are TGTGCCAGCAGCGACAGGGGGCTGGGCGGGGAGCTGTTTTTT. This chain connects TRBV2 to TRBJ2-2; TRBD1 matches at 10 bases. The CDR3 spans 14 residues. The J segment lost 7 bases and the V segment lost 6 bases, leaving 5 bases of the junction unmatched. In germline, CDR1 is SNHLY, CDR2 FYNNEI.

The rearrangement uses TRBV5-4 and TRBJ2-2; D gene unclear. In germline, CDR1 is SGHNT, CDR2 YYREEE (reference sequence). The CDR3 totals 15 residues. The V gene lost 0 bases and the J gene lost 6 bases, with 12 bases spanning the gap. The CDR3 region is CASSLGKGKAGELFF. CDR3 DNA sequence: TGTGCCAGCAGCTTGGGGAAGGGAAAGGCCGGGGAGCTGTTTTTT.

The chain is built from TRBV6-4 and TRBJ2-3; D is possibly TRBD2 (5 bases). The CDR3 sequence is 14 residues long. Between the trimmed V and J ends, which lost 6 bases and 6 bases, there was a span of 16 bases. Germline V gives CDR1 MRHNA, CDR2 SNTAGT. CDR3 coding DNA: TGTGCCAGCAGCCCCCTGGCGGGTGGGGATACGCAGTATTTT. Its translation: CASSPLAGGDTQYF.

This clone was observed once. V gene TRBV21-1 combines with J gene TRBJ1-5; TRBD1, the table's D call, was not compared with the DNA. TRBV21-1 is annotated as a pseudogene. The CDR3 covers 15 residues. The CDR3 reads CASSKLEAGNQPQHF. In DNA form, the CDR3 reads TGTGCCAGCAGCAAATTAGAAGCAGGGAATCAGCCCCAGCATTTT.

This rearrangement joins TRBV6-5 to TRBJ2-2; D ambiguous. The CDR3 is made up of 13 amino acids. The germline gives CDR1 MNHEY, CDR2 SVGAGI. V dropped 2 bases and J dropped 3 bases, with 4 bases sitting between them. CDR3 nucleotide sequence: TGTGCCAGCAGTTACCGAGACACCGGGGAGCTGTTTTTT. This encodes CASSYRDTGELFF.

V gene TRBV29-1 combines with J gene TRBJ2-7; D could derive from TRBD1 or TRBD2 (5 bases each). This CDR3 has 13 residues. Per germline, CDR1 SQVTM and CDR2 ANQGSEA. Trimming cost V 4 bases and J 5 bases, with 15 bases left between them. CDR3 amino acids: CSVGWAGRDEQYF. As DNA, the CDR3 is TGCAGCGTTGGTTGGGCAGGGCGGGACGAGCAGTACTTC.

The rearrangement links TRBV7-2 to TRBJ1-2, with D perhaps TRBD1 (6 bases). Germline lookup yields CDR1 SGHTA and CDR2 FQGNSA. CDR3 length equals 15 residues. V was cut by 2 bases and J by 6 bases, with 16 bases left in between. CDR3 residues: CASSLQVKGENGYTF. The CDR3 DNA follows: TGTGCCAGCAGCTTACAAGTAAAGGGGGAAAATGGCTACACCTTC.

V usage is TRBV5-1 and J usage is TRBJ2-3; possible D gene TRBD2, 6 bases. This CDR3 is 14 amino acids long. Trimming removed 4 bases at V and 5 bases at J, with 14 bases between. Per the germline V gene, CDR1 is SGHRS and CDR2 is YFSETQ. The CDR3 region is CASSPPGEKDTQYF. CDR3 sequence (DNA): TGCGCCAGCAGCCCCCCGGGGGAGAAAGATACGCAGTATTTT.

This clone has a single count. V gene TRBV27 combines with J gene TRBJ2-7; 11 bases line up with TRBD2. Germline values: CDR1 MNHEY, CDR2 SMNVEV (reference sequence). This CDR3 spans 19 amino acids. The J segment lost 4 bases and the V segment lost 8 bases, leaving 22 bases of the junction unmatched. CDR3 nucleotides: TGTGCCAGCGGCAGAAACCCCCCGGGACTAGCGGCACCATTTTACGAGCAGTACTTC. As protein: CASGRNPPGLAAPFYEQYF.

The chain recombines TRBV6-5 with TRBJ1-1; no firm D call. This CDR3 has 13 residues. V lost 6 bases and J lost 6, with 14 bases in between. Germline V gene sequence: CDR1 MNHEY, CDR2 SVGAGI. CDR3 DNA sequence: TGTGCCAGCAGCCGCTCCCTTTCCGCTGAAGCTTTCTTT. Residues: CASSRSLSAEAFF.

V gene TRBV5-1 combines with J gene TRBJ2-7; 9 bases are shared with TRBD1. V gave up 0 bases and J gave up 5 bases; unmatched junction bases: 6. Germline assignment: CDR1 SGHRS and CDR2 YFSETQ. This CDR3 spans 15 amino acids. The CDR3 protein is CASSLDTGGANEQYF. CDR3 DNA: TGCGCCAGCAGCTTGGACACAGGGGGCGCTAACGAGCAGTACTTC. The entire variable domain, with the rest obtained from reference TRBV5-1 and TRBJ2-7, is as follows: KAGVTQTPRYLIKTRGQQVTLSCSPISGHRSVSWYQQTPGQGLQFLFEYFSETQRNKGNFPGRFSGRQFSNSRSEMNVSTLELGDSALYLCASSLDTGGANEQYFGPGTRLTVT.

This chain connects TRBV6-5 to TRBJ1-1; weak D call: TRBD1 (5 bases). This CDR3 spans 14 amino acids. Germline V gene sequence: CDR1 MNHEY, CDR2 SVGAGI. V shed 6 bases and J shed 6 bases, with 17 bases lying between them. The CDR3 DNA is TGTGCCAGCAGGACACTCACGGGGCACTCTGAAGCTTTCTTT. Its protein product is CASRTLTGHSEAFF.

This chain connects TRBV28 to TRBJ1-2; D unclear. The CDR3 totals 12 residues. V lost 6 bases, J lost 6 bases, and 11 bases lay in between. From germline, CDR1 is MDHEN and CDR2 SYDVKM. CDR3 residues: CASSTFTHGYTF. The DNA of the CDR3 is TGTGCCAGCAGCACGTTTACCCATGGCTACACCTTC.

CDR3 in amino acids: CASSQVDGRGYQPQHF. The DNA of the CDR3 is TGCGCCAGCAGCCAAGTAGACGGGCGGGGATATCAGCCCCAGCATTTT. The V gene is TRBV4-1, the J gene TRBJ1-5, with unresolved D. Germline V gene lookup returns CDR1 MGHRA and CDR2 YSYEKL. Trimming removed 1 base from V and 5 bases from J, with 15 bases in between. The length of the CDR3 is 16 residues.

The chain joins TRBV20-1 to TRBJ2-1; D ambiguous. The CDR3 sequence is 11 residues long. Looked up from germline, CDR1 is DFQATT and CDR2 is SNEGSKA (reference sequence). V lost 5 bases and J lost 8, with 10 bases in between. The CDR3 coding sequence is TGCAGTGCTGGACCCCGGGATGAGCAGTTCTTC. It translates to CSAGPRDEQFF.

The rearrangement joins TRBV25-1 to TRBJ2-5; possibly TRBD2 for D (6 bases). The V gene's germline CDR1 is MGHDK and CDR2 SYGVNS. The CDR3 extends over 12 amino acids. V was clipped by 3 bases and J by 9 bases, with 11 bases between them. The CDR3 DNA sequence: TGTGCCAGCAGTGACCCTAGGAGGGCCCAGTACTTC. Translated, it gives CASSDPRRAQYF.

The V and J genes are TRBV18 and TRBJ2-3; a weak D match, TRBD1 (5 bases). CDR1 and CDR2 from the germline V gene are KGHSH and LQKENI. CDR3 length: 14 residues. Deletions cut 5 bases from V and 2 bases from J, with 11 bases between. The CDR3 sequence: CASSADKSTDTQYF. CDR3 in DNA: TGTGCCAGCTCAGCGGACAAATCCACAGATACGCAGTATTTT. Combining the CDR3 with reference TRBV18 and TRBJ2-3 gives the whole variable domain NAGVMQNPRHLVRRRGQEARLRCSPMKGHSHVYWYRQLPEEGLKFMVYLQKENIIDESGMPKERFSAEFPKEGPSILRIQQVVRGDSAAYFCASSADKSTDTQYFGPGTRLTVL.

This clone was observed once. The V gene is TRBV5-4, the J gene TRBJ2-7, with 7 bases aligning to TRBD1. Germline V gene lookup returns CDR1 SGHNT and CDR2 YYREEE (reference sequence). There are 15 residues in the CDR3. The V segment lost 3 bases and the J segment 2 bases; nucleotides outside the gene matches: 8. CDR3 loop: CASSSQGPLPYEQYF. The CDR3 region has the DNA TGTGCCAGCAGCTCACAGGGGCCCCTCCCCTACGAGCAGTACTTC.

The chain carries TRBV5-6 and TRBJ2-7; D remains ambiguous. Looked up from germline, CDR1 is SGHDT and CDR2 is YYEEEE. The CDR3 is made up of 14 amino acids. V was shortened by 4 bases and J by 4 bases, with 15 bases between the two germline ends. The CDR3 coding sequence is TGTGCCAGCAGCCCTCGCCTGGGGAATTACGAGCAGTACTTC. Its protein product is CASSPRLGNYEQYF.

The V gene is TRBV4-3, the J gene TRBJ2-7; no clear D. This CDR3 contains 14 residues. Per the germline V gene, CDR1 is LGHNA and CDR2 is YSLEER. Trimming stripped 1 base from V and 1 base from J, with 8 bases between. Here the CDR3 DNA reads TGCGCCAGCAGCCAAGGCCTCGGGTCCTACGAGCAGTACTTC. As protein: CASSQGLGSYEQYF.

This chain connects TRBV29-1 to TRBJ1-1, with unresolved D. CDR1 and CDR2 from the germline V gene are SQVTM and ANQGSEA. V was shortened by 8 bases and J by 0 bases, with 13 bases between the two germline ends. The CDR3 length is 13 residues. The DNA of the CDR3 is TGCAGCTCATCCGGGAATTTGAACACTGAAGCTTTCTTT. The encoded protein is CSSSGNLNTEAFF.

The chain links TRBV7-6 to TRBJ1-3; unclear D gene. Germline values: CDR1 SGHVS, CDR2 FNYEAQ. There are 12 residues in the CDR3. V gave up 5 bases and J gave up 7 bases, with 9 bases separating them. CDR3: CASSPIENTIYF. The CDR3 DNA reads TGTGCCAGCAGCCCCATAGAGAACACCATATATTTT.

The chain combines TRBV27 with TRBJ1-5; D is possibly TRBD1 (6 bases). The CDR3 loop spans 15 amino acids. V was pared by 1 base and J by 3 bases, with 10 bases between. Germline V CDR1 and CDR2: MNHEY, SMNVEV (reference sequence). The CDR3 reads CASSLWGADNQPQHF. CDR3 DNA: TGTGCCAGCAGTTTATGGGGGGCGGACAATCAGCCCCAGCATTTT.

The chain employs TRBV19 and TRBJ2-5; the D gene is possibly TRBD2 (6 bases). In germline, CDR1 is LNHDA, CDR2 SQIVND (reference sequence). The CDR3 covers 14 residues. Trimming removed 5 bases from V and 7 bases from J, with 17 bases in between. The CDR3, as DNA: TGTGCCAGTAGTGGGGGGACTTTCCCCAGGACCCAGTACTTC. Protein sequence: CASSGGTFPRTQYF.

The chain links TRBV7-9 to TRBJ1-2; perhaps TRBD1 as D (5 bases). Between the trimmed V and J ends, which lost 5 bases and 6 bases, there was a span of 13 bases. The CDR3 is 13 amino acids. Germline V gene data show CDR1 as SEHNR and CDR2 as FQNEAQ (reference sequence). CDR3 sequence reads: CASSPGKRNGYTF. DNA of the CDR3: TGTGCCAGCAGCCCAGGGAAACGGAATGGCTACACCTTC.

The V gene is TRBV10-3, the J gene TRBJ2-3; D gene unclear. Germline V lookup: CDR1 ENHRY, CDR2 SYGVKD. The germline V and J ends were trimmed by 7 bases and 5 bases, with 13 bases remaining between them. The CDR3 totals 13 residues. The DNA for the CDR3 is TGTGCCATCAAGACCCCGAGTGGAGATACGCAGTATTTT. It codes for CAIKTPSGDTQYF.

This clone was counted a single time. This chain joins TRBV7-2 and TRBJ2-3, with D perhaps matching TRBD2 (5 bases). CDR1 and CDR2 (germline): SGHTA, FQGNSA. This CDR3 is 17 amino acids long. V was clipped by 5 bases and J by 2 bases, with 20 bases between them. DNA of the CDR3: TGTGCCAGCAGCCGGCTTCCCCGGGAACGACTCACAGATACGCAGTATTTT. As protein: CASSRLPRERLTDTQYF.

The V gene is TRBV10-3, the J gene TRBJ2-2; D may be TRBD2 (6 bases). Trimming left V 9 bases short and J 1 base short, with 6 bases between. From germline, CDR1 is ENHRY and CDR2 SYGVKD. This CDR3 is built from 12 residues. In nucleotides, the CDR3 is TGTGCCATGGGACTGAACACCGGGGAGCTGTTTTTT. Translated, it gives CAMGLNTGELFF.

The J gene is TRBJ2-5, the V gene TRBV5-1, with D tentatively TRBD2 (5 bases). The end of the DNA fits TRBJ2-7 better, so the J call may be wrong. Germline V gene lookup returns CDR1 SGHRS and CDR2 YFSETQ. This CDR3 spans 13 amino acids. The CDR3 region is CASRGTSLHEQYF. The CDR3 bases are TGCGCCAGCAGGGGTACTAGTTTGCACGAGCAGTACTTC.